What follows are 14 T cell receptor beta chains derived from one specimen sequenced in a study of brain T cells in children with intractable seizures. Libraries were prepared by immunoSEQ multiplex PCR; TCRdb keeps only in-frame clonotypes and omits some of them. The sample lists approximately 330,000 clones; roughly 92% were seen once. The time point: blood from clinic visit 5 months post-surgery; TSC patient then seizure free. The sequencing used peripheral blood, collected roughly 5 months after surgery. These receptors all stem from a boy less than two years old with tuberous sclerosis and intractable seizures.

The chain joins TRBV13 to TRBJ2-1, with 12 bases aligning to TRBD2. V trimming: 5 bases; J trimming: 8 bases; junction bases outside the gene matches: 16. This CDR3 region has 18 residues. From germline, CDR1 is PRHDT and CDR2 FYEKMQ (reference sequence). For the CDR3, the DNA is TGTGCCAGCAGCCACGGGACTAGCGGGCTCGGAATCGGCTATGAGCAGTTCTTC. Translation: CASSHGTSGLGIGYEQFF.

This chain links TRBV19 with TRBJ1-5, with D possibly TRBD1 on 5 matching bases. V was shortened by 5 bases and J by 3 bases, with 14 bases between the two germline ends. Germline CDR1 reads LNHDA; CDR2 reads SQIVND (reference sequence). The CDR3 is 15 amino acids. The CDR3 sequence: CASSSSGAPNQPQHF. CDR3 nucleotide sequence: TGTGCCAGTAGTTCCTCCGGGGCCCCCAATCAGCCCCAGCATTTT.

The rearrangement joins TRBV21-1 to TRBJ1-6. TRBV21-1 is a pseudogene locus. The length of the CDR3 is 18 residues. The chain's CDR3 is CASSKEGKEVVCNWALHF. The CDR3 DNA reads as TGTGCCAGCAGCAAAGAGGGGAAGGAGGTTGTATGTAATTGGGCCCTCCACTTT.

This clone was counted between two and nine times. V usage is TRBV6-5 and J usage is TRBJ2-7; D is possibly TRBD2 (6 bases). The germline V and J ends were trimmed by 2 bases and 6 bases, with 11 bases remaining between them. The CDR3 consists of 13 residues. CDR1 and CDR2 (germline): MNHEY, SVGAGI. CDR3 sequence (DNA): TGTGCCAGCAGTTACGGGGGAGGTCCCGAGCAGTACTTC. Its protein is CASSYGGGPEQYF.

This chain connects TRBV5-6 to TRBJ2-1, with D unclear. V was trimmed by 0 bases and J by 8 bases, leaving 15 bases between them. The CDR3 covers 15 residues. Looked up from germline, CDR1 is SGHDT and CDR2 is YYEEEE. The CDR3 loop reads CASSLEGMFRDEQFF. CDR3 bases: TGTGCCAGCAGCTTGGAAGGCATGTTTAGGGATGAGCAGTTCTTC.

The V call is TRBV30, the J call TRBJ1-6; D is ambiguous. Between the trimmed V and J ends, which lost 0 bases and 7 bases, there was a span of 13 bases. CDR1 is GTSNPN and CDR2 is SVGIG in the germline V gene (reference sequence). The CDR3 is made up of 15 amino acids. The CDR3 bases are TGTGCCTGGAGTGTCGGTCAAACTGGAAATTCACCCCTCCACTTT. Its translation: CAWSVGQTGNSPLHF.

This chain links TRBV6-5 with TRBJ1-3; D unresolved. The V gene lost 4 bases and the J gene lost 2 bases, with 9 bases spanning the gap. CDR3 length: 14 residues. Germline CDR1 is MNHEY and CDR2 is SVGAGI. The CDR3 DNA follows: TGTGCCAGCAGTTTCTGGACGGCTGGAAACACCATATATTTT. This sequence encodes CASSFWTAGNTIYF.

The CDR3 DNA reads as TGTGCCAGCAGCGTAAGCCTCTCTGGGGCCAACGTCCTGACTTTC. Amino acids: CASSVSLSGANVLTF. The chain recombines TRBV9 with TRBJ2-6; D unclear. The CDR3 totals 15 residues. The germline gives CDR1 SGDLS, CDR2 YYNGEE. V lost 1 base and J lost 0, with 5 bases in between.

CDR3 in DNA: TGTGCCAGCAGTGAAGTGGTGGCCAGGAACACTGAAGCTTTCTTT. It is translated as CASSEVVARNTEAFF. The V gene is TRBV2, the J gene TRBJ1-1; D is uncertain. Trimming removed 1 base at V and 1 base at J, with 10 bases between. This CDR3 spans 15 amino acids. In germline, CDR1 is SNHLY, CDR2 FYNNEI.

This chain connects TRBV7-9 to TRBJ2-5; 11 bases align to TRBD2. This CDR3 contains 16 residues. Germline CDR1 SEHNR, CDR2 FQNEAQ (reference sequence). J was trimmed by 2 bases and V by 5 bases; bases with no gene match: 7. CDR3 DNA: TGTGCCAGCAGCCTACCGGGACTAGCGGTTCAAGAGACCCAGTACTTC. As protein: CASSLPGLAVQETQYF.

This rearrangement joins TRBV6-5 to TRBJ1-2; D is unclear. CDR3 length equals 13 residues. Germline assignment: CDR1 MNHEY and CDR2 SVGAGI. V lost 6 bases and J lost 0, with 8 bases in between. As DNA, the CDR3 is TGTGCCAGCAGACCTACTTCTAACTATGGCTACACCTTC. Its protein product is CASRPTSNYGYTF.

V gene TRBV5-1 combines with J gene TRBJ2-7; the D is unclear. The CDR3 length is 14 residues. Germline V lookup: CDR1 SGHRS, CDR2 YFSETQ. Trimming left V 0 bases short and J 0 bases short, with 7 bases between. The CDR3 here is CASSLDPASYEQYF. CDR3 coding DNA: TGCGCCAGCAGCTTGGATCCAGCCTCCTACGAGCAGTACTTC.

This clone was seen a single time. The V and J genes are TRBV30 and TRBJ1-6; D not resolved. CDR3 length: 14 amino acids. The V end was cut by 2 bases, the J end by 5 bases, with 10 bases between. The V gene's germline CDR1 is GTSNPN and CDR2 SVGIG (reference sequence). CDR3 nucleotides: TGTGCCTGGAGTCGGACGATCGATAATTCACCCCTCCACTTT. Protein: CAWSRTIDNSPLHF.

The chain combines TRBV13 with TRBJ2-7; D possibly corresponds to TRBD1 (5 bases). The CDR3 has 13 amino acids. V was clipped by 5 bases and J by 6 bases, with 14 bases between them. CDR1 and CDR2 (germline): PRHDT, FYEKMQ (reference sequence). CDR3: CASSLQTEAEQYF. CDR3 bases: TGTGCCAGCAGCCTGCAGACAGAAGCCGAGCAGTACTTC.